A single sample is the source of the 17 T cell receptor beta chains below, sequenced in a study of T cells in Graves' hyperthyroidism and ophthalmopathy. The investigators amplified TCR beta CDR3 regions from RNA transcripts. RT-PCR in the first round (using the HTBI primer set) targeted the TCR CDR3. TCRdb redid the calling of the multiplex PCR reads with MiXCR, one entry per CDR3 protein. The sample shows more than 350,000 distinct CDR3 sequences, more than 14% of them seen only once. The sample taken for sequencing was blood. The receptors come from a woman aged 25 to 45 with Graves' ophthalmopathy.

The genes are TRBV6-1 and TRBJ2-1; TRBD2 is a possible D gene (5 bases). Germline loops: CDR1 MNHNS, CDR2 SASEGT. V was clipped by 3 bases and J by 11 bases, with 11 bases between them. The CDR3 has 12 amino acids. The CDR3 DNA sequence: TGTGCCAGCAGTGATCGGACTCCAAAGCAGTTCTTC. Protein product: CASSDRTPKQFF.

This clonotype appeared many times. V and J are TRBV5-8 and TRBJ2-7; D remains unclear. The germline V gene encodes CDR1 SGHTS and CDR2 YDEGEE. The CDR3 sequence is 15 residues long. Between the trimmed V and J ends, which lost 1 base and 3 bases, there was a span of 14 bases. CDR3 region: CASSLRLKGIYEQYF. DNA for the CDR3: TGTGCCAGCAGCTTGCGACTCAAAGGCATCTACGAGCAGTACTTC.

At least ten counts were recorded for this clonotype. The CDR3 DNA is TGTGCCAGCAGCCCCGACCGCGACGGTGCTTTCTTT. Its protein product is CASSPDRDGAFF. The rearrangement links TRBV7-8 to TRBJ1-1, with unresolved D. The V end was cut by 5 bases, the J end by 11 bases, with 15 bases between. The germline gives CDR1 SGHVS, CDR2 FQNEAQ. This CDR3 region has 12 residues. The whole variable domain, remainder taken from reference TRBV7-8 and TRBJ1-1, is GAGVSQSPRYKVAKRGQDVALRCDPISGHVSLFWYQQALGQGPEFLTYFQNEAQLDKSGLPSDRFFAERPEGSVSTLKIQRTQQEDSAVYLCASSPDRDGAFFGQGTRLTVV.

This clonotype was picked up a small number of times. V gene TRBV11-3 combines with J gene TRBJ1-6, with 7 positions matching TRBD1. There are 16 residues in the CDR3. Germline lookup yields CDR1 SGHNT and CDR2 YENEEA. The junction had 6 bases not matched to a gene; V was cut back by 3 bases and J by 4 bases. DNA of the CDR3: TGTGCCAGCAGCTTGCGGGACAGCAGTTATAATTCACCCCTCCACTTT. Translated: CASSLRDSSYNSPLHF.

In this sample, this clonotype turned up many times. The V and J genes are TRBV18 and TRBJ2-2, with 11 bases fitting TRBD2. Trimming removed 4 bases from V and 1 base from J; junction bases left unmatched: 5. The CDR3 runs to 17 residues. Germline loops: CDR1 KGHSH, CDR2 LQKENI. DNA of the CDR3: TGTGCCAGCTCACTTCGGACTAGCGGGTTGAACACCGGGGAGCTGTTTTTT. As protein: CASSLRTSGLNTGELFF.

This clonotype showed up just a few times. The V and J genes are TRBV9 and TRBJ2-5; TRBD1 aligns across 7 bases. V dropped 2 bases and J dropped 1; count of bases not matched to a gene: 5. Per the germline V gene, CDR1 is SGDLS and CDR2 is YYNGEE. CDR3 length equals 15 residues. This CDR3 reads CASSVGGTAQETQYF. The DNA for the CDR3 is TGTGCCAGCAGCGTCGGTGGGACAGCCCAAGAGACCCAGTACTTC.

The chain carries TRBV2 and TRBJ2-3; TRBD2 might be the D (7 bases). The ends were cut back, 10 bases at V and 4 bases at J, with 21 bases in the middle. CDR3 size: 15 residues. The V gene's germline CDR1 is SNHLY and CDR2 FYNNEI. CDR3 amino acids: CATLGGGGAADTQYF. In nucleotides, the CDR3 is TGTGCCACCCTGGGGGGCGGGGGAGCGGCAGATACGCAGTATTTT.

CDR3 sequence reads: CATSRDESSKYNEQFF. CDR3 sequence (DNA): TGTGCCACCAGCAGAGATGAGTCGTCAAAATACAATGAGCAGTTCTTC. J is TRBJ2-1 and V is TRBV15; D is ambiguous. CDR3 length: 16 amino acids. V dropped 0 bases and J dropped 4 bases, with 13 bases sitting between them. Germline lookup yields CDR1 LNHNV and CDR2 YYDKDF (reference sequence).

This clonotype was counted ten times or more. V usage is TRBV20-1 and J usage is TRBJ2-1; 11 bases align to TRBD2. Germline V gives CDR1 DFQATT, CDR2 SNEGSKA (reference sequence). The J segment lost 7 bases and the V segment lost 1 base, leaving 3 bases of the junction unmatched. The length of the CDR3 is 14 residues. CDR3 loop: CSARGLAGRNEQFF. For the CDR3, the DNA is TGCAGTGCTAGAGGACTAGCGGGGCGGAATGAGCAGTTCTTC.

The gene calls are TRBV20-1 and TRBJ2-7; D gene unclear. Germline CDR1 reads DFQATT; CDR2 reads SNEGSKA (reference sequence). This CDR3 comprises 12 residues. Trimming cost V 0 bases and J 2 bases, with 5 bases left between them. This CDR3 reads CSARDPPYEQYF. The CDR3 DNA reads as TGCAGTGCTAGAGATCCCCCCTACGAGCAGTACTTC.

This clonotype has ten or more counts. The J gene is TRBJ1-2, the V gene TRBV27; 11 bases line up with TRBD1. Germline lookup yields CDR1 MNHEY and CDR2 SMNVEV (reference sequence). The V segment lost 6 bases and the J segment 4 bases; nucleotides outside the gene matches: 19. The CDR3 covers 19 residues. CDR3 nucleotide sequence: TGTGCCAGCAGAACCGGCATCTTGGAAGGACAGGGGGCAGGCTATGGCTACACCTTC. Translating it yields CASRTGILEGQGAGYGYTF.

This clonotype was recorded a few times. The chain employs TRBV5-4 and TRBJ2-6; 9 bases fit TRBD1. The CDR3 sequence is 16 residues long. V lost 4 bases to trimming and J lost 1 base; unmatched junction nucleotides: 3. The germline V gene encodes CDR1 SGHNT and CDR2 YYREEE (reference sequence). This CDR3 reads CASSPGTGSGANVLTF. The CDR3, as DNA: TGTGCCAGCAGCCCCGGGACAGGGTCTGGGGCCAACGTCCTGACTTTC. Combining the CDR3 with reference TRBV5-4 and TRBJ2-6 gives the whole variable domain ETGVTQSPTHLIKTRGQQVTLRCSSQSGHNTVSWYQQALGQGPQFIFQYYREEENGRGNFPPRFSGLQFPNYSSELNVNALELDDSALYLCASSPGTGSGANVLTFGAGSRLTVL.

This clonotype was observed many times. V is TRBV20-1 and J is TRBJ1-2; D is possibly TRBD1 (5 bases). V lost 0 bases, J lost 7 bases, and 15 bases lay in between. The CDR3 has 14 amino acids. Germline V gives CDR1 DFQATT, CDR2 SNEGSKA (reference sequence). The chain's CDR3 is CSARDYRDLLGYTF. Here the CDR3 DNA reads TGCAGTGCTAGAGATTATAGGGACCTCCTTGGCTACACCTTC.

This clonotype was seen repeatedly, ten times or more. This chain connects TRBV12-3 or TRBV12-4 to TRBJ2-1; 8 bases are a match to TRBD1. Trimming took 3 bases from V and 6 from J; bases not matched to a gene: 7. The length of the CDR3 is 15 residues. This chain's CDR3 is CASSLGMDRVNEQFF. The CDR3 DNA reads as TGTGCCAGCAGTTTGGGTATGGACAGGGTCAATGAGCAGTTCTTC.

This clonotype was picked up many times. The V and J genes are TRBV12-3 or TRBV12-4 and TRBJ2-6; D is perhaps TRBD2 (5 bases). This CDR3 has 17 amino acids. V was clipped by 6 bases and J by 0 bases, with 15 bases between them. The CDR3 DNA sequence: TGTGCCAGCAGCACGCTGAGGGTTCCCTCTGGGGCCAACGTCCTGACTTTC. Its translation is CASSTLRVPSGANVLTF.

This clonotype occurred many times. J is TRBJ1-1 and V is TRBV28; D remains unclear. The germline V gene encodes CDR1 MDHEN and CDR2 SYDVKM. V lost 5 bases and J 2 bases, leaving 6 bases between the germline ends. The CDR3 length is 12 residues. CDR3 nucleotides: TGTGCCAGCAGTACGAGAAACACTGAAGCTTTCTTT. Translated, it gives CASSTRNTEAFF. The whole variable domain, remainder taken from reference TRBV28 and TRBJ1-1, is DVKVTQSSRYLVKRTGEKVFLECVQDMDHENMFWYRQDPGLGLRLIYFSYDVKMKEKGDIPEGYSVSREKKERFSLILESASTNQTSMYLCASSTRNTEAFFGQGTRLTVV.

The sample holds many counts of this clonotype. The V gene is TRBV13, the J gene TRBJ2-1; D gene ambiguous. The germline V gene encodes CDR1 PRHDT and CDR2 FYEKMQ (reference sequence). The ends were cut back, 3 bases at V and 0 bases at J, with 12 bases in the middle. CDR3 length: 16 residues. As DNA, the CDR3 is TGTGCCAGCAGCTTTTATCGCTCGAGCTCCTACAATGAGCAGTTCTTC. It yields the protein CASSFYRSSSYNEQFF.